The clone carrying this T cell receptor (beta chain) was seen repeatedly, ten times or more. The library targeted TCRbeta and was prepared with unique molecular identifiers. TCRdb used MiXCR to reprocess the PCR reads, holding one entry per CDR3 protein. The data hold around 600,000 distinct CDR3 sequences, with more than 20% observed a single time. The source of the sample is a study of T-cell reconstitution after alpha-beta-depleted transplantation in children. V lost 2 bases and J lost 5; bases outside the gene matches: 3. CDR1 is DFQATT and CDR2 is SNEGSKA in the germline V gene (reference sequence). The CDR3 runs to 13 residues.

The TCR comes from a boy less than two years old who had a stem cell transplant for acute myeloid leukemia, so the T cells may come from the graft donor. This chain connects TRBV20-1 to TRBJ1-5, with TRBD1 matching over 7 bases. Source: PBMCs, mostly from graft donor cells, taken 360 days after TCRalphabeta/CD19-depleted stem cell transplant. CDR3 amino acids: CSARFQGDQPQHF. CDR3 bases: TGCAGTGCTAGATTTCAGGGGGATCAGCCCCAGCATTTT.